This T cell receptor (beta chain) was retrieved from a study of early T cells in non-severe SARS-CoV-2 infection. Study summary: Chains were not paired, and sequencing was done on bulk RNA from unsorted whole blood.

With respect to this clonotype: One base away lies a much larger clone, so this may be a sequencing read error. The conserved final phenylalanine or tryptophan is absent from the CDR3, which likely points to a read error.

Individual cDNA molecules each received unique molecular identifiers attached to them. From the 5' RACE reads, TCRdb called clonotypes with MiXCR, one entry per CDR3 protein. The table shows about 77,000 distinct CDR3 sequences, with more than 10% occurring only once. Sequenced here: whole blood, sampled at baseline. The TCR comes from an adult who was a healthcare worker with PCR-confirmed SARS-CoV-2 infection or an uninfected control (not recorded which). The donor label of this sample is uncertain.

The CDR3 DNA is TGCAGTGCTGCCCCCTCGGATACGCAGTATTAT. Protein sequence: CSAAPSDTQYY. The chain couples TRBV20-1 to TRBJ2-3; D is unclear. CDR3 length: 11 residues. CDR1 DFQATT and CDR2 SNEGSKA come from the germline V gene (reference sequence). Trimming pared 5 bases from V and 6 bases from J, leaving 9 bases between.